Listed below are T cell receptor beta chains from one sample, sequenced in a study of blood T cell repertoires in COVID-19. Libraries were prepared by immunoSEQ multiplex PCR; TCRdb keeps only in-frame clonotypes and omits some of them. The sample records tens of thousands of clones, 78% being singletons. The sample comprised peripheral blood. All receptors derive from a human donor in a cohort sampled during active COVID-19. CDR3s include the opening cysteine and the closing phenylalanine or tryptophan. D genes are given only for firm matches. Not all rows give a size; the values are once, few, many and, for expanded clones, a class.

>TRBV6-6|TRBD1|few|TRBJ1-2
TGTGCCAGCAGTTATGCAGGGGGAGGTGGCTACACCTTC
CASSYAGGGGYTF
>TRBV6-6|TRBD2|.|TRBJ2-2
TGTGCCAGCAGTTACTCGCGCGGGAGGACCGGGGAGCTGTTTTTT
CASSYSRGRTGELFF
>TRBV13|TRBD2|.|TRBJ2-5
TGTGCCAGCAGCTTCGGACTAGCGGGGGTGGCAGAGACCCAGTACTTC
CASSFGLAGVAETQYF
>TRBV7-2|TRBD2|.|TRBJ2-3
TGTGCCAGCAGCTTAGTGGTTCTAGCGGGGACAGATACGCAGTATTTT
CASSLVVLAGTDTQYF
>TRBV29-1|TRBD2|.|TRBJ2-3
TGCAGCATCTGGGGGGGGGTCACAGATACGCAGTATTTT
CSIWGGVTDTQYF
>TRBV6-4|TRBD1|.|TRBJ2-2
TGTGCCAGCAGTTCTGGGACAGCTAACACCGGGGAGCTGTTTTTT
CASSSGTANTGELFF
>TRBV21-1|.|once|TRBJ2-1
TGTGCCAGCAGCAAAAGAAGGGGACTATTATGCAATGAGCAGTTCTTC
CASSKRRGLLCNEQFF
>TRBV5-1|TRBD1|.|TRBJ1-2
TGCGCCAGCAGCTTGGCCCCGGGACAGTACTATGGCTACACCTTC
CASSLAPGQYYGYTF
>TRBV5-8|TRBD1|.|TRBJ2-2
TGTGCCAGCAGCCCCGACGACAGGGCGATAACCGGGGAGCTGTTTTTT
CASSPDDRAITGELFF
>TRBV11-2|.|once|TRBJ1-4
TGTGCCAGCAGCAAGATAACAGGGCTCGGTGAAAAACTGTTTTTT
CASSKITGLGEKLFF
>TRBV24-1|.|once|TRBJ2-2
TGTGCCACCAGTGATTCACGATCTCTCAGGGATTGGGTAACCGGGGAGCTGTTTTTT
CATSDSRSLRDWVTGELFF
>TRBV6-5|.|.|TRBJ1-3
TGTGCCAGCAGCGGGGTTTCTGGAAACACCATATATTTT
CASSGVSGNTIYF
>TRBV27|.|.|TRBJ1-1
TGTGCCAGCAGTCCTCTCCAGGGCCCGAACACTGAAGCTTTCTTT
CASSPLQGPNTEAFF
>TRBV6-5|.|.|TRBJ1-1
TGTGCCAGCAGTTACTCGGACAGCATGAACACTGAAGCTTTCTTT
CASSYSDSMNTEAFF
>TRBV3-1/TRBV3-2|.|few|TRBJ1-5
TGTGCCAGCAGCCAGGGGCAGGTATTGAAAGGGTCCCAGCATTTT
CASSQGQVLKGSQHF
>TRBV14|TRBD1|.|TRBJ1-1
TGTGCCAGCAGCATCCCTACAGGGGTGAACACTGAAGCTTTCTTT
CASSIPTGVNTEAFF
>TRBV4-1|.|.|TRBJ1-1
TGCGCCAGCAGCCAACCAGGGTGGTCGGCGACTGAAGCTTTCTTT
CASSQPGWSATEAFF
>TRBV28|TRBD2|.|TRBJ2-5
TGTGCCAGCAGTCGGGGCGGGGGGGCCCCAGAGACCCAGTACTTC
CASSRGGGAPETQYF
>TRBV12-3/TRBV12-4|TRBD1|.|TRBJ2-4
TGTGCCAGCAGTACAGGGGGCTGGAACATTCAGTACTTC
CASSTGGWNIQYF
>TRBV9|TRBD2|.|TRBJ2-1
TGTGCCAGCAGCTCGGGACTAGTGGAGGATGAGCAGTTCTTC
CASSSGLVEDEQFF
>TRBV29-1|.|.|TRBJ2-2
TGCAGCGTGGCAAACGGACGGTCGGGGACCGGGGAGCTGTTTTTT
CSVANGRSGTGELFF
>TRBV6-5|TRBD1|.|TRBJ1-2
TGTGCCAGCAGTTTTTCCGGGACAGGGGCTGGTGGCTACACCTTC
CASSFSGTGAGGYTF
>TRBV9|TRBD1|.|TRBJ1-1
TGTGCCAGCAGCCCGGCGCAGGGGGCTGAAGCTTTCTTT
CASSPAQGAEAFF
>TRBV19|.|.|TRBJ2-2
TGTGCCAGTAGTATAATGGCGGGAAGTCGGACCGGGGAGCTGTTTTTT
CASSIMAGSRTGELFF
>TRBV2|TRBD2|.|TRBJ2-5
TGTGCCAGCAGTGAAGGGACTAGCGGGGGGGCCGGGCAAGAGACCCAGTACTTC
CASSEGTSGGAGQETQYF
>TRBV3-1/TRBV3-2|TRBD2|.|TRBJ2-3
TGTGCCAGCAGCCCGAGGGGCGGGAGGGCCTACACAGATACGCAGTATTTT
CASSPRGGRAYTDTQYF
>TRBV7-9|.|few|TRBJ2-5
TGTGCCAGCAGCTTAGCACCTATGTCTGAGACCCAGTACTTC
CASSLAPMSETQYF
>TRBV7-9|.|.|TRBJ2-1
TGTGCCAGCAGAGGGCTAGCGCAGAATGAGCAGTTCTTC
CASRGLAQNEQFF
>TRBV7-6|TRBD1|.|TRBJ2-7
TGTGCCAGCAGCGCGGGACAGGGAAGCACCTACGAGCAGTACTTC
CASSAGQGSTYEQYF
>TRBV5-6|.|.|TRBJ1-5
TGTGCCAGCAGCTTGATTTCCTCGGGGGTCAATCAGCCCCAGCATTTT
CASSLISSGVNQPQHF
>TRBV4-1|.|.|TRBJ1-2
TGCGCCAGCAGCCCAGGGGATTGGTATGGCTACACCTTC
CASSPGDWYGYTF
>TRBV6-6|TRBD2|.|TRBJ2-5
TGTGCCAGCAGGCGGCTAGCGGGGGATTTTAGGGAGACCCAGTACTTC
CASRRLAGDFRETQYF
>TRBV19|TRBD1|.|TRBJ1-2
TGTGCCAGTAGTATCGCCCCAGGGGGCAATAACTATGGCTACACCTTC
CASSIAPGGNNYGYTF
>TRBV23-1|TRBD1|once|TRBJ1-1
TGCGCCAGCAGTCAATGCAGTCAGGGACAGCGTGTCAACACTGAAGCTTTCTTT
CASSQCSQGQRVNTEAFF
>TRBV27|TRBD1|.|TRBJ2-1
TGTGCCAGCAGTTGGGGACAGGGGGCACGGGATGAGCAGTTCTTC
CASSWGQGARDEQFF
>TRBV24-1|TRBD2|.|TRBJ2-3
TGTGCCACCAGTGACCCCGGACTAGCGGGAGGGCCTGACACAGATACGCAGTATTTT
CATSDPGLAGGPDTDTQYF
>TRBV12-5|TRBD2|.|TRBJ2-1
TGTGCTAGTGGTTTGGTGGGGGGGAGGGCCTTCAATGAGCAGTTCTTC
CASGLVGGRAFNEQFF
>TRBV24-1|TRBD1|.|TRBJ2-1
TGTGCCACCAGTGATCTGGGACAGGGGTCCTACAATGAGCAGTTCTTC
CATSDLGQGSYNEQFF
>TRBV18|.|.|TRBJ1-2
TGTGCCAGCTCACGTTTGAGCGGGGGATATGGCTACACCTTC
CASSRLSGGYGYTF
>TRBV10-3|TRBD1|.|TRBJ2-7
TGTGCCATCAACAAGGACAGGCGATACGAGCAGTACTTC
CAINKDRRYEQYF
>TRBV9|.|.|TRBJ2-1
TGTGCCAGCAGCGTATGGGGGGACAGTTCCTACAATGAGCAGTTCTTC
CASSVWGDSSYNEQFF
>TRBV7-9|TRBD1|.|TRBJ1-1
TGTGCCAGCAGCTTATTGGGTTGGGGACAGGTGAACACTGAAGCTTTCTTT
CASSLLGWGQVNTEAFF
>TRBV10-2|.|.|TRBJ1-2
TGCGCCAGCAGTGACGATCAGGGAGGCGTCACTGACTATGGCTACACCTTC
CASSDDQGGVTDYGYTF
>TRBV5-1|.|.|TRBJ2-5
TGCGCCAGCAGCTTGGTAGGCGGAAGGGAGACCCAGTACTTC
CASSLVGGRETQYF
>TRBV13|TRBD2|.|TRBJ2-7
TGTGCCAGCTCCTTAGCGGGGGGCCCCTACGAGCAGTACTTC
CASSLAGGPYEQYF
>TRBV7-6|.|.|TRBJ2-7
TGTGCCAGCAGCTTAGGGCACCACTCCTACGAGCAGTACTTC
CASSLGHHSYEQYF
>TRBV12-3/TRBV12-4|.|once|TRBJ1-2
TGTGCCAGCAGTTTAGGGGGCGGCTACACCTTC
CASSLGGGYTF
>TRBV7-2|.|.|TRBJ2-5
TGTGCCAGCACCCCGGGGCAAGAGACCCAGTACTTC
CASTPGQETQYF
>TRBV18|TRBD1|.|TRBJ2-6
TGTGCCAGCTCACCCCCGACAGGGGCTGGGGCCAACGTCCTGACTTTC
CASSPPTGAGANVLTF
>TRBV7-9|.|.|TRBJ2-3
TGTGCCAGCAGCTTAGTTAAGCGCGATACGCAGTATTTT
CASSLVKRDTQYF
>TRBV6-1|.|few|TRBJ1-2
TGTGCCAGCAGTGAAGGCCCGATGGGGGCAGGAGGCTACACCTTC
CASSEGPMGAGGYTF
>TRBV24-1|TRBD2|.|TRBJ2-2
TGTGCCACCAGTGATCCTGGACTAGCGGGGGGGAACACCGGGGAGCTGTTTTTT
CATSDPGLAGGNTGELFF
>TRBV7-8|TRBD1|.|TRBJ2-7
TGTGCCAGCAGCCTCCGGGACAGGAACCCCGAGTACTTC
CASSLRDRNPEYF
>TRBV27|TRBD2|.|TRBJ2-1
TGTGCCAGCAGTCCCGGGGGGGGGCCCAACAATGAGCAGTTCTTC
CASSPGGGPNNEQFF
>TRBV6-5|TRBD1|.|TRBJ2-7
TGTGCCAGCAGCTGGACAGGGGAAAGGTACGAGCAGTACTTC
CASSWTGERYEQYF
>TRBV28|.|.|TRBJ1-6
TGTGCCAGCACACAGAGCTCCTATAATTCACCCCTCCACTTT
CASTQSSYNSPLHF